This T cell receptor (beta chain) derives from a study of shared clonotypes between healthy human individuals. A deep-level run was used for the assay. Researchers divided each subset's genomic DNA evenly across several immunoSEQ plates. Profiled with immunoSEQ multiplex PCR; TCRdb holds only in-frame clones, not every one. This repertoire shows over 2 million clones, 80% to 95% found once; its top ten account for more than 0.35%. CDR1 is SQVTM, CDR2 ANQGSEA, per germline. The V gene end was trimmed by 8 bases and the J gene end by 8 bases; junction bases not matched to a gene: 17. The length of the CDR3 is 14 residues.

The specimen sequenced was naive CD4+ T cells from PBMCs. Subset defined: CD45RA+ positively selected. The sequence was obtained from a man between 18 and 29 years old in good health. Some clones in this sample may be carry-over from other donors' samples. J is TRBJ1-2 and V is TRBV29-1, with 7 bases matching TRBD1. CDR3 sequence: CSTPGQQIFGGYTF. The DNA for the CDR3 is TGCAGCACTCCGGGACAGCAGATTTTTGGAGGCTACACCTTC. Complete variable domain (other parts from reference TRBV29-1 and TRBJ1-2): SAVISQKPSRDICQRGTSLTIQCQVDSQVTMMFWYRQQPGQSLTLIATANQGSEATYESGFVIDKFPISRPNLTFSTLTVSNMSPEDSSIYLCSTPGQQIFGGYTFGSGTRLTVV.